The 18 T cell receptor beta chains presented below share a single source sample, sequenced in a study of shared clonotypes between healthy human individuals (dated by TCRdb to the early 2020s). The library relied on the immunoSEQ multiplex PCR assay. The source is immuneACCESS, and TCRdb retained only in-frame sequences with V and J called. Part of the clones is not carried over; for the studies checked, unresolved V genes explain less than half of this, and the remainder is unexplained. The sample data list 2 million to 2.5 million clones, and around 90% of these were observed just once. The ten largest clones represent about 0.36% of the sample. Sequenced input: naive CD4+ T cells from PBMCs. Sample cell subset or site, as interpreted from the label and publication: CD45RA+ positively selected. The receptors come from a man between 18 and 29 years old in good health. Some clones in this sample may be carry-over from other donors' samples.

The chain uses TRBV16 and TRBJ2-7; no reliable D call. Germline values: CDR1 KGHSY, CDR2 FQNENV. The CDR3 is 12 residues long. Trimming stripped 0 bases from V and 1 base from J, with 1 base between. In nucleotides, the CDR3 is TGTGCCAGCAGCCAATCTTCCTACGAGCAGTACTTC. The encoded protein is CASSQSSYEQYF.

The CDR3 DNA reads as TGCGCCAGCAGCCTTTCCACAGGTGGCGAGCAGTTCTTC. As protein: CASSLSTGGEQFF. The chain joins TRBV4-3 to TRBJ2-1, with D possibly TRBD1 on 5 matching bases. Germline V gene sequence: CDR1 LGHNA, CDR2 YSLEER. V lost 4 bases, J lost 10 bases, and 14 bases lay in between. The CDR3 sequence is 13 residues long.

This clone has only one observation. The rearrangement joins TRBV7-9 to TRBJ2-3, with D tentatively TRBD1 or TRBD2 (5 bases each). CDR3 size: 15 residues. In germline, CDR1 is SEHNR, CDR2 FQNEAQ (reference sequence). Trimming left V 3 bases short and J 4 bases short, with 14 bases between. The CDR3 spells CASSFGGLQADTQYF. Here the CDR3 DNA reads TGTGCCAGCAGCTTTGGCGGGTTACAGGCAGATACGCAGTATTTT.

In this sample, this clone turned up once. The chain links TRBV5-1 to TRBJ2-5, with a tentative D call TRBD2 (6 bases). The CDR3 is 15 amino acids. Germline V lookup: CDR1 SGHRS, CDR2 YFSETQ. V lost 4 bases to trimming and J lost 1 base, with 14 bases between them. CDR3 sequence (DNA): TGCGCCAGCAGCGTACTAACGACTAGCCAAGAGACCCAGTACTTC. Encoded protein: CASSVLTTSQETQYF.

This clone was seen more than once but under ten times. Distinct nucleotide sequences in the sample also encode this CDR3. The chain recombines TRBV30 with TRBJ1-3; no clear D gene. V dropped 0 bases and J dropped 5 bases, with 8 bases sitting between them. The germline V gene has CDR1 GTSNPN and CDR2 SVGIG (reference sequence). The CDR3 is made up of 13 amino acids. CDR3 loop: CAWSVNGRNTIYF. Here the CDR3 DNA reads TGTGCCTGGAGTGTAAATGGGAGAAACACCATATATTTT.

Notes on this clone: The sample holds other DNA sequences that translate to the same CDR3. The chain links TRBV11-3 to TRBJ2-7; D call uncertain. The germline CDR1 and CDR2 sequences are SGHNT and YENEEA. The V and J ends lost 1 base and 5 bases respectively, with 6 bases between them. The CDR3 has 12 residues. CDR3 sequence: CASSLAGDEQYF. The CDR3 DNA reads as TGTGCCAGCAGCTTAGCTGGGGACGAGCAGTACTTC. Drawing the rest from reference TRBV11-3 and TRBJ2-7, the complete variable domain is EAGVVQSPRYKIIEKKQPVAFWCNPISGHNTLYWYLQNLGQGPELLIRYENEEAVDDSQLPKDRFSAERLKGVDSTLKIQPAELGDSAVYLCASSLAGDEQYFGPGTRLTVT.

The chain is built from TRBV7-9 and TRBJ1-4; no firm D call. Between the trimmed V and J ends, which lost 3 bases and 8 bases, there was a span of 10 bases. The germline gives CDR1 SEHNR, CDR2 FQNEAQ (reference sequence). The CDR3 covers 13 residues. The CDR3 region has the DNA TGTGCCAGCAGCTTGGGCAGTTGGGAAAAACTGTTTTTT. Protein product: CASSLGSWEKLFF.

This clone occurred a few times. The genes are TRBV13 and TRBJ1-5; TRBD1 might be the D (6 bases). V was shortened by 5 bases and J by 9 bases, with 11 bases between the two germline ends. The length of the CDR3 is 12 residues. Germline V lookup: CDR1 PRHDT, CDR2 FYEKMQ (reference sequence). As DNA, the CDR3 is TGTGCCAGCAGCCAACAGGGAGGGCCCCAGCATTTT. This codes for CASSQQGGPQHF.

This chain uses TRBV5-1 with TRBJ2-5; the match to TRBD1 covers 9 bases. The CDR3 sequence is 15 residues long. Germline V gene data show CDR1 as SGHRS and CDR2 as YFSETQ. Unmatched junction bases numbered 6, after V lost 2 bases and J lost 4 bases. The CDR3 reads CASSFRTGARETQYF. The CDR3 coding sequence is TGCGCCAGCAGCTTCAGGACAGGGGCCCGAGAGACCCAGTACTTC.

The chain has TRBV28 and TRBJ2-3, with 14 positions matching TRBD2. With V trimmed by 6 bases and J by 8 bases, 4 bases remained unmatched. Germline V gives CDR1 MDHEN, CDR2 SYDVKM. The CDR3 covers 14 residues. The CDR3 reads CASRGLAGAGTQYF. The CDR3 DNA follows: TGTGCCAGCAGGGGACTAGCGGGAGCGGGTACGCAGTATTTT.

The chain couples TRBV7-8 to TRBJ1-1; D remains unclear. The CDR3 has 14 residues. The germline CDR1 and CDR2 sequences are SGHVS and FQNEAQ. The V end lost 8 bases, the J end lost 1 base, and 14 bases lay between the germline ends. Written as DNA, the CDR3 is TGTGCCAGCTCAAAATCCCGGGCGAACACTGAAGCTTTCTTT. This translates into CASSKSRANTEAFF.

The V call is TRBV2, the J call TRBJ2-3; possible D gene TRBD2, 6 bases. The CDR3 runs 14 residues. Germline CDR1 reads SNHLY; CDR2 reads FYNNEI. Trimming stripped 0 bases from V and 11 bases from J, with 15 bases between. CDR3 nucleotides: TGTGCCAGCAGTGAAGCGCTTCGGCTCGGGGGGCAGTATTTT. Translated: CASSEALRLGGQYF.

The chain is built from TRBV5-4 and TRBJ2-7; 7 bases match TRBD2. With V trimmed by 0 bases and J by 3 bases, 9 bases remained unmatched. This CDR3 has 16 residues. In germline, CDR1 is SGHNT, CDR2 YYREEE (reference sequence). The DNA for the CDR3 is TGTGCCAGCAGCTTGGGAGGACTAGTGATAAACTACGAGCAGTACTTC. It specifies CASSLGGLVINYEQYF.

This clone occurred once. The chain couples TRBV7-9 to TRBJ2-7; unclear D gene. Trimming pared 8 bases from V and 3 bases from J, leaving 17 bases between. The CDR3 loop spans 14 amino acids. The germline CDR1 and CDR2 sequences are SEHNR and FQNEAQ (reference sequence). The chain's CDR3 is CASVQVSGSYEQYF. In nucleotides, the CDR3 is TGTGCCAGCGTTCAGGTGTCGGGTAGCTACGAGCAGTACTTC.

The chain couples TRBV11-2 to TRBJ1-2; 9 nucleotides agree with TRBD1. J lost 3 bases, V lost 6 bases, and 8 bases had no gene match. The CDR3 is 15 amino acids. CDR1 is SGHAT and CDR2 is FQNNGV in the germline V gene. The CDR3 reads CASRPVRDRDYGYTF. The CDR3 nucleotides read TGTGCCAGCAGGCCGGTCCGGGACAGGGACTATGGCTACACCTTC.

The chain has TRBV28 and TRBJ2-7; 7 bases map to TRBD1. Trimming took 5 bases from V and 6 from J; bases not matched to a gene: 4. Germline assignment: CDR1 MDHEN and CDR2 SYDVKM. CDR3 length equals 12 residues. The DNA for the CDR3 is TGTGCCAGCAGTCGACAGGGTGGCGAGCAGTACTTC. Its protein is CASSRQGGEQYF.

The CDR3 is CASSPPRGREGETQYF. The DNA for the CDR3 is TGTGCCAGCAGCCCCCCTCGGGGGAGAGAGGGAGAGACCCAGTACTTC. J is TRBJ2-5 and V is TRBV7-9, with a tentative D call TRBD2 (6 bases). The V end lost 5 bases, the J end lost 4 bases, and 20 bases lay between the germline ends. The CDR3 consists of 16 residues. The germline CDR1 and CDR2 sequences are SEHNR and FQNEAQ (reference sequence).

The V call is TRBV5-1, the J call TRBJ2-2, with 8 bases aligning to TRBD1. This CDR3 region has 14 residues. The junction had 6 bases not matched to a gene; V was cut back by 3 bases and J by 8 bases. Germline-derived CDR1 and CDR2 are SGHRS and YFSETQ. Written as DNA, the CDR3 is TGCGCCAGCAGCTCCGGACAGGGAGTGGGGGAGCTGTTTTTT. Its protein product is CASSSGQGVGELFF.